These 20 T cell receptor beta chains share one sample of origin, sequenced in a study of T cell responses to AZD1222 COVID-19 vaccine. Data came from immunoSEQ multiplex PCR; TCRdb stores just in-frame clones and leaves some out. The sample shows over 150,000 clones, 88% of them seen only once. The material sequenced was peripheral blood, taken on day 0 of AZD1222 vaccination. Receptors originate from an adult in good health.

The chain joins TRBV10-3 to TRBJ2-3; weak D call: TRBD2 (5 bases). The germline gives CDR1 ENHRY, CDR2 SYGVKD. This CDR3 has 15 residues. Trimming shortened V by 0 bases and J by 2 bases, and 9 bases separated the two germline ends. The CDR3: CAISESTGYTDTQYF. DNA for the CDR3: TGTGCCATCAGTGAGTCGACGGGGTACACAGATACGCAGTATTTT.

The chain couples TRBV7-8 to TRBJ1-1, with D unresolved. This CDR3 is 16 amino acids long. Germline values: CDR1 SGHVS, CDR2 FQNEAQ. The ends were cut back, 0 bases at V and 3 bases at J, with 14 bases in the middle. The CDR3 reads CASSLARGERDTEAFF. The CDR3 DNA sequence: TGTGCCAGCAGCTTAGCGCGCGGGGAGAGGGACACTGAAGCTTTCTTT.

The chain employs TRBV5-1 and TRBJ1-3; 8 bases line up with TRBD1. The germline V gene has CDR1 SGHRS and CDR2 YFSETQ. This CDR3 is 16 amino acids long. J gave up 3 bases and V 0 bases, and 5 bases lay outside the gene matches. The CDR3 DNA reads as TGCGCCAGCAGCTTGGACAGGGGGACCCTTGGAAACACCATATATTTT. It yields the protein CASSLDRGTLGNTIYF.

This chain uses TRBV5-1 with TRBJ1-5; tentative D call: TRBD1 (5 bases). This CDR3 has 15 amino acids. V lost 4 bases and J 9 bases, leaving 20 bases between the germline ends. In germline, CDR1 is SGHRS, CDR2 YFSETQ. The CDR3 coding sequence is TGCGCCAGCAGCCCTGGGGCGGGGCCGCATGGGCCCCAGCATTTT. Protein sequence: CASSPGAGPHGPQHF.

This chain uses TRBV11-2 with TRBJ1-1, with D possibly TRBD1 on 6 matching bases. The CDR3 covers 15 residues. The germline V gene has CDR1 SGHAT and CDR2 FQNNGV. Deletions cut 1 base from V and 2 bases from J, with 11 bases between. CDR3 sequence: CASSLVEGGNTEAFF. DNA of the CDR3: TGTGCCAGCAGCTTAGTGGAGGGGGGTAACACTGAAGCTTTCTTT.

The chain joins TRBV11-2 to TRBJ2-7, with TRBD2 as a possible D gene (5 bases). This CDR3 comprises 13 residues. Germline V CDR1 and CDR2: SGHAT, FQNNGV. Trimming left V 1 base short and J 3 bases short, with 7 bases between. CDR3 region: CASSLARGYEQYF. The CDR3 nucleotides are TGTGCCAGCAGCTTAGCCCGGGGCTACGAGCAGTACTTC.

This rearrangement joins TRBV28 to TRBJ2-1; D unclear. Looked up from germline, CDR1 is MDHEN and CDR2 is SYDVKM. This CDR3 is built from 16 residues. Trimming took 5 bases from V and 0 from J, leaving 14 bases between them. The CDR3, as DNA: TGTGCCAGCAGTCCCCGGGCTTCCTTCTCCTACAATGAGCAGTTCTTC. Amino acids: CASSPRASFSYNEQFF.

V gene TRBV7-2 combines with J gene TRBJ2-7; no reliable D call. Germline values: CDR1 SGHTA, CDR2 FQGNSA. The V end lost 2 bases, the J end lost 4 bases, and 9 bases lay between the germline ends. This CDR3 is built from 13 residues. The CDR3 DNA follows: TGTGCCAGCAGCTTAAGCAGCTCGTACGAGCAGTACTTC. It codes for CASSLSSSYEQYF.

This clone was detected only once. The chain uses TRBV29-1 and TRBJ1-4; D perhaps matches TRBD1 (5 bases). CDR1 is SQVTM, CDR2 ANQGSEA, per germline. Trimming shortened V by 6 bases and J by 7 bases, and 18 bases separated the two germline ends. This CDR3 has 14 residues. The CDR3 coding sequence is TGCAGCGTCTCCGGGACCCCCAAGGGTGAAAAACTGTTTTTT. It translates to CSVSGTPKGEKLFF.

V gene TRBV6-5 combines with J gene TRBJ1-4; possibly TRBD1 for D (5 bases). Germline assignment: CDR1 MNHEY and CDR2 SVGAGI. This CDR3 comprises 14 residues. Trimming cost V 2 bases and J 7 bases, with 11 bases left between them. The CDR3 coding sequence is TGTGCCAGCAGTTACGGTTCGGGGGTTGAAAAACTGTTTTTT. Residues: CASSYGSGVEKLFF.

DNA for the CDR3: TGTGCCAGCAGCCCCGGGGCGATCGGCGGGGATAAAGATACGCAGTATTTT. Translated: CASSPGAIGGDKDTQYF. The chain carries TRBV3-1 (or the pseudogene TRBV3-2) and TRBJ2-3; D may be TRBD2 (6 bases). This CDR3 region has 17 residues. The germline V gene encodes CDR1 LGHDT and CDR2 YNNKEL (reference sequence). V was shortened by 4 bases and J by 5 bases, with 22 bases between the two germline ends.

The rearrangement links TRBV7-3 to TRBJ1-2; 8 nucleotides line up with TRBD1. This CDR3 has 13 amino acids. Germline assignment: CDR1 SGHTA and CDR2 FQGTGA. V trimming: 2 bases; J trimming: 7 bases; junction bases outside the gene matches: 3. CDR3 region: CASSLPGQVGYTF. The DNA of the CDR3 is TGTGCCAGCAGCTTACCGGGACAGGTTGGCTACACCTTC.

The chain combines TRBV5-1 with TRBJ2-1; D may be TRBD1 (6 bases). The CDR3 covers 14 residues. Trimming cost V 0 bases and J 4 bases, with 8 bases left between them. Germline CDR1 SGHRS, CDR2 YFSETQ. CDR3 amino acids: CASSLEGGYNEQFF. DNA of the CDR3: TGCGCCAGCAGCTTGGAAGGGGGATACAATGAGCAGTTCTTC.

J is TRBJ1-2 and V is TRBV5-1; TRBD1 matches at 8 bases. With 2 bases clipped from V and 7 bases from J, the junction kept 4 bases outside the gene matches. The length of the CDR3 is 13 residues. Germline V lookup: CDR1 SGHRS, CDR2 YFSETQ. CDR3 nucleotides: TGCGCCAGCAGCTTTGACAGGGGAGCTGGCTACACCTTC. This gives the protein CASSFDRGAGYTF.

This sequence joins TRBV9 and TRBJ2-3; TRBD2 matches at 11 bases. V lost 3 bases and J lost 0; bases outside the gene matches: 12. CDR1 is SGDLS and CDR2 is YYNGEE in the germline V gene. CDR3 length: 19 residues. As DNA, the CDR3 is TGTGCCAGCAGCGACCCCGGGACTAGCGGTTACGCTAGCACAGATACGCAGTATTTT. Translation: CASSDPGTSGYASTDTQYF.

The chain joins TRBV28 to TRBJ1-2; no clear D gene. V dropped 5 bases and J dropped 3 bases, with 16 bases sitting between them. Germline V lookup: CDR1 MDHEN, CDR2 SYDVKM. This CDR3 comprises 15 residues. The CDR3 nucleotides are TGTGCCAGCAGTACGGAGCGGGGAAGAGACTATGGCTACACCTTC. This codes for CASSTERGRDYGYTF.

The chain carries TRBV5-6 and TRBJ1-1; a weak D match, TRBD1 (5 bases). In germline, CDR1 is SGHDT, CDR2 YYEEEE. CDR3 length: 18 residues. The V end was cut by 4 bases, the J end by 3 bases, with 25 bases between. CDR3 DNA: TGTGCCAGCAGCCCGCACGTCAGGGAGATCTTCGGGGACACTGAAGCTTTCTTT. Its translation is CASSPHVREIFGDTEAFF.

The J gene is TRBJ2-1, the V gene TRBV9, with 7 positions matching TRBD1. The V segment lost 0 bases and the J segment 3 bases; nucleotides outside the gene matches: 6. CDR1 is SGDLS and CDR2 is YYNGEE in the germline V gene. The CDR3 sequence is 16 residues long. CDR3: CASSVGGRQGYNEQFF. The DNA for the CDR3 is TGTGCCAGCAGCGTAGGTGGTCGACAGGGCTACAATGAGCAGTTCTTC.

The gene calls are TRBV28 and TRBJ1-5; no clear D gene. This CDR3 has 15 residues. The ends were cut back, 3 bases at V and 6 bases at J, with 15 bases in the middle. Germline CDR1 and CDR2: MDHEN and SYDVKM. The CDR3: CASSFRGPGGQPQHF. CDR3 coding DNA: TGTGCCAGCAGTTTTAGAGGGCCCGGCGGTCAGCCCCAGCATTTT. The full variable domain, completed using reference TRBV28 and TRBJ1-5, is DVKVTQSSRYLVKRTGEKVFLECVQDMDHENMFWYRQDPGLGLRLIYFSYDVKMKEKGDIPEGYSVSREKKERFSLILESASTNQTSMYLCASSFRGPGGQPQHFGDGTRLSIL.

The V and J genes are TRBV4-1 and TRBJ2-1, with 13 bases lining up with TRBD2. This CDR3 is 17 amino acids long. Germline V gene lookup returns CDR1 MGHRA and CDR2 YSYEKL. Trimming cost V 2 bases and J 4 bases; bases outside gene matches: 5. The CDR3 bases are TGCGCCAGCAGCCAACCCCGACTAGCGGGAGGTTACAATGAGCAGTTCTTC. Its protein is CASSQPRLAGGYNEQFF.